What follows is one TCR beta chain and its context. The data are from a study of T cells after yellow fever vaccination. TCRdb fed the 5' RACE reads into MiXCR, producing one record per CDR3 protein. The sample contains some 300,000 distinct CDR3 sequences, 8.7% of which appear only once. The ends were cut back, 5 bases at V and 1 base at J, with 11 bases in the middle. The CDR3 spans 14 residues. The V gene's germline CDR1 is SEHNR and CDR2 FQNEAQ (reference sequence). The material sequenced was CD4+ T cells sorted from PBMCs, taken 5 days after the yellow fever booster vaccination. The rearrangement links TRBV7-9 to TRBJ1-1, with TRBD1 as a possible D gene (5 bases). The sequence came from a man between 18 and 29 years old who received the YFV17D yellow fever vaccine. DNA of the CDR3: TGTGCCAGCAGCGCACAACAGGAGAACACTGAAGCTTTCTTT. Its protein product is CASSAQQENTEAFF.